This is a list of T cell receptor beta chains from one sample in a study of radiation and T cells in renal cell carcinoma. Here immunoSEQ multiplex PCR was the method, and the copy in TCRdb shows in-frame clones only, minus some. The sample has 130,000 to 150,000 clones, about 85% seen once. Sequencing was performed on blood, taken from a patient whose treatment included radiotherapy and nephrectomy. Receptor source: an older woman with renal cell carcinoma. CDR3s include the opening cysteine and the closing phenylalanine or tryptophan. A D gene is named only where the DNA matches it firmly. For some rows the clone size is stated as once, few or many, or as a class when expanded; others skip it.

CDR3aa: CASNLLETQYF
CDR3nt: TGTGCCAGCAACTTGCTTGAGACCCAGTACTTC
v_gene: TRBV6-1
abundance: -
j_gene: TRBJ2-5
d_gene: -

CDR3aa: CASSQEGPGGVTGELFF
CDR3nt: TGTGCCAGCAGCCAAGAAGGTCCGGGGGGCGTCACCGGGGAGCTGTTTTTT
v_gene: TRBV4-2
abundance: -
j_gene: TRBJ2-2
d_gene: -

CDR3aa: CASSLPGENTGELFF
CDR3nt: TGTGCCAGCAGCCTACCCGGGGAGAACACCGGGGAGCTGTTTTTT
v_gene: TRBV2
abundance: -
j_gene: TRBJ2-2
d_gene: -

CDR3aa: CAASGDGYNEQFF
CDR3nt: TGTGCCGCCTCGGGGGATGGCTACAATGAGCAGTTCTTC
v_gene: TRBV6-5
abundance: -
j_gene: TRBJ2-1
d_gene: -

CDR3aa: CASSYTGTGGMGEQYF
CDR3nt: TGTGCCAGCAGTTACACGGGGACAGGGGGCATGGGCGAGCAGTACTTC
v_gene: TRBV6-6
abundance: -
j_gene: TRBJ2-7
d_gene: TRBD1

CDR3aa: CASSFRIAGDNEQFF
CDR3nt: TGTGCCAGCAGCTTTCGAATAGCGGGGGACAATGAGCAGTTCTTC
v_gene: TRBV7-9
abundance: -
j_gene: TRBJ2-1
d_gene: TRBD2

CDR3aa: CASSSQSSGNTIYF
CDR3nt: TGTGCCAGCAGCTCCCAGTCCTCTGGAAACACCATATATTTT
v_gene: TRBV13
abundance: -
j_gene: TRBJ1-3
d_gene: -

CDR3aa: CASTRGENSPLHF
CDR3nt: TGTGCCAGCACACGGGGAGAGAATTCACCCCTCCACTTT
v_gene: TRBV7-9
abundance: few
j_gene: TRBJ1-6
d_gene: -

CDR3aa: CASSERSAGYYNEQFF
CDR3nt: TGTGCCAGCAGTGAAAGAAGCGCTGGGTACTACAATGAGCAGTTCTTC
v_gene: TRBV2
abundance: -
j_gene: TRBJ2-1
d_gene: -

CDR3aa: CASSYPRGFRGLRPQHF
CDR3nt: TGTGCCAGCAGTTACCCGCGGGGTTTCAGGGGCCTCAGGCCCCAGCATTTT
v_gene: TRBV6-7
abundance: few
j_gene: TRBJ1-5
d_gene: -

CDR3aa: CASSQTGTGPREQYF
CDR3nt: TGTGCCAGCAGCCAAACCGGGACAGGGCCCCGCGAGCAGTACTTC
v_gene: TRBV6-1
abundance: -
j_gene: TRBJ2-7
d_gene: TRBD1

CDR3aa: CASSPSANTEAFF
CDR3nt: TGTGCCAGCTCACCGTCGGCGAACACTGAAGCTTTCTTT
v_gene: TRBV18
abundance: -
j_gene: TRBJ1-1
d_gene: -

CDR3aa: CASSSKGRGNSNQPQHF
CDR3nt: TGTGCCAGCAGCTCTAAAGGGAGGGGTAATAGCAATCAGCCCCAGCATTTT
v_gene: TRBV7-8
abundance: -
j_gene: TRBJ1-5
d_gene: -

CDR3aa: CASSAQRPLGEQYF
CDR3nt: TGTGCCAGCAGCGCGCAGAGACCCCTCGGGGAGCAGTACTTC
v_gene: TRBV7-9
abundance: -
j_gene: TRBJ2-7
d_gene: -

CDR3aa: CASSHRLAGGIETQYF
CDR3nt: TGTGCCAGCAGCCATAGACTAGCGGGGGGGATAGAGACCCAGTACTTC
v_gene: TRBV7-6
abundance: -
j_gene: TRBJ2-5
d_gene: TRBD2

CDR3aa: CASSFGGNTGELFF
CDR3nt: TGTGCCAGCAGCTTTGGGGGCAACACCGGGGAGCTGTTTTTT
v_gene: TRBV11-1
abundance: -
j_gene: TRBJ2-2
d_gene: -

CDR3aa: CAIRADSRYEQYF
CDR3nt: TGTGCCATCAGAGCGGACAGCCGCTACGAGCAGTACTTC
v_gene: TRBV10-3
abundance: -
j_gene: TRBJ2-7
d_gene: -

CDR3aa: CASSDPGERGQPQHF
CDR3nt: TGTGCCAGCAGTGACCCAGGGGAGCGGGGTCAGCCCCAGCATTTT
v_gene: TRBV6-4
abundance: -
j_gene: TRBJ1-5
d_gene: -

CDR3aa: CASSYSPDRVYGYTF
CDR3nt: TGTGCCAGCAGTTACTCCCCGGACAGGGTTTATGGCTACACCTTC
v_gene: TRBV6-5
abundance: -
j_gene: TRBJ1-2
d_gene: TRBD1

CDR3aa: CASSPVDGNTEAFF
CDR3nt: TGTGCCAGCAGCCCGGTTGACGGGAACACTGAAGCTTTCTTT
v_gene: TRBV5-4
abundance: -
j_gene: TRBJ1-1
d_gene: -

CDR3aa: CASSPAGRGNEKLFF
CDR3nt: TGTGCCAGCTCACCTGCGGGCAGGGGTAATGAAAAACTGTTTTTT
v_gene: TRBV18
abundance: -
j_gene: TRBJ1-4
d_gene: -

CDR3aa: CAWTLGAFNTDTQYF
CDR3nt: TGTGCCTGGACCCTAGGGGCGTTCAATACAGATACGCAGTATTTT
v_gene: TRBV30
abundance: -
j_gene: TRBJ2-3
d_gene: -

CDR3aa: CASSFYTGYTF
CDR3nt: TGTGCCAGCAGCTTTTACACTGGCTACACCTTC
v_gene: TRBV11-2
abundance: -
j_gene: TRBJ1-2
d_gene: -

CDR3aa: CASSVEDTQYF
CDR3nt: TGCGCCAGCAGCGTAGAAGATACGCAGTATTTT
v_gene: TRBV5-1
abundance: few
j_gene: TRBJ2-3
d_gene: -

CDR3aa: CATTGQGNHEQYF
CDR3nt: TGTGCCACGACGGGACAGGGAAACCACGAGCAGTACTTC
v_gene: TRBV28
abundance: -
j_gene: TRBJ2-7
d_gene: TRBD1

CDR3aa: CASSIGRGATNEKLFF
CDR3nt: TGTGCCAGCAGCATTGGCCGGGGAGCAACTAATGAAAAACTGTTTTTT
v_gene: TRBV9
abundance: -
j_gene: TRBJ1-4
d_gene: -

CDR3aa: CASSAVGQGTEAFF
CDR3nt: TGTGCCAGTAGTGCGGTAGGACAGGGCACTGAAGCTTTCTTT
v_gene: TRBV19
abundance: -
j_gene: TRBJ1-1
d_gene: TRBD1

CDR3aa: CASSSTPTAVEAFF
CDR3nt: TGTGCCAGCAGCTCAACCCCTACCGCCGTTGAAGCTTTCTTT
v_gene: TRBV5-5
abundance: -
j_gene: TRBJ1-1
d_gene: -

CDR3aa: CASSPGQGGYTF
CDR3nt: TGTGCCAGCAGTCCCGGGCAGGGAGGGTACACCTTC
v_gene: TRBV7-2
abundance: -
j_gene: TRBJ1-2
d_gene: -

CDR3aa: CASRGGGALRRELFF
CDR3nt: TGTGCCAGTAGGGGCGGGGGGGCCCTCCGTCGGGAGCTGTTTTTT
v_gene: TRBV19
abundance: -
j_gene: TRBJ2-2
d_gene: TRBD2

CDR3aa: CASSPRDTNQPQHF
CDR3nt: TGTGCCAGCAGCCCTCGGGACACCAATCAGCCCCAGCATTTT
v_gene: TRBV7-8
abundance: -
j_gene: TRBJ1-5
d_gene: -

CDR3aa: CASSKATDRGNEQYF
CDR3nt: TGTGCCAGCAGCAAAGCTACGGACAGGGGTAACGAGCAGTACTTC
v_gene: TRBV21-1
abundance: -
j_gene: TRBJ2-7
d_gene: -

CDR3aa: CASSMGQNQETQYF
CDR3nt: TGTGCCAGCAGCATGGGACAGAACCAAGAGACCCAGTACTTC
v_gene: TRBV7-8
abundance: once
j_gene: TRBJ2-5
d_gene: TRBD1

CDR3aa: CASMPGHVKFF
CDR3nt: TGTGCCAGCATGCCGGGACATGTCAAGTTCTTC
v_gene: TRBV6-1
abundance: once
j_gene: TRBJ2-1
d_gene: -

CDR3aa: CASSASPLTNEKLFF
CDR3nt: TGTGCCAGCAGCGCGTCCCCCCTAACTAATGAAAAACTGTTTTTT
v_gene: TRBV6-6
abundance: once
j_gene: TRBJ1-4
d_gene: -

CDR3aa: CASSLTASYEQYF
CDR3nt: TGTGCCAGCTCTCTTACAGCGTCCTACGAGCAGTACTTC
v_gene: TRBV18
abundance: -
j_gene: TRBJ2-7
d_gene: -

CDR3aa: CAWSVSSNQPQHF
CDR3nt: TGTGCCTGGAGTGTAAGTAGCAATCAGCCCCAGCATTTT
v_gene: TRBV30
abundance: few
j_gene: TRBJ1-5
d_gene: -

CDR3aa: CASTLGLSSYEQYF
CDR3nt: TGTGCCAGCACCCTGGGACTAAGCTCCTACGAGCAGTACTTC
v_gene: TRBV6-5
abundance: -
j_gene: TRBJ2-7
d_gene: TRBD2

CDR3aa: CAWSQGQGITNEKLFF
CDR3nt: TGTGCCTGGAGTCAGGGGCAGGGAATTACTAATGAAAAACTGTTTTTT
v_gene: TRBV30
abundance: once
j_gene: TRBJ1-4
d_gene: -

CDR3aa: CASSSGLAYEQYF
CDR3nt: TGTGCCAGCAGCTCGGGACTAGCCTACGAGCAGTACTTC
v_gene: TRBV5-6
abundance: -
j_gene: TRBJ2-7
d_gene: TRBD2

CDR3aa: CASSPGRFNEKLFF
CDR3nt: TGTGCCAGCAGCCCGGGACGGTTTAATGAAAAACTGTTTTTT
v_gene: TRBV5-6
abundance: -
j_gene: TRBJ1-4
d_gene: -

CDR3aa: CASSADGTNYGYTF
CDR3nt: TGTGCCAGCAGCGCGGACGGGACGAACTATGGCTACACCTTC
v_gene: TRBV7-2
abundance: -
j_gene: TRBJ1-2
d_gene: -

CDR3aa: CATSIRGVGEQFF
CDR3nt: TGTGCCACCAGCATTCGGGGGGTCGGTGAGCAGTTCTTC
v_gene: TRBV15
abundance: -
j_gene: TRBJ2-1
d_gene: TRBD2

CDR3aa: CASAHPEGGQETQYF
CDR3nt: TGTGCCAGCGCCCACCCCGAGGGGGGCCAAGAGACCCAGTACTTC
v_gene: TRBV5-5
abundance: -
j_gene: TRBJ2-5
d_gene: -